One and the same sample provided the 10 T cell receptor beta chains below, sequenced in a study of CD8 T cells in Susac syndrome (dated by TCRdb to between 2018 and 2020). The method was the immunoSEQ multiplex PCR assay. RNA was extracted using the RNeasy kit, and about 0.45 to 1 microgram was reverse transcribed with random hexamers. Clones were called with MiXCR by TCRdb after fastp trimmed the public reads at Q25, and only in-frame beta chains were retained. All rows with the same CDR3 protein become a single entry with the most common DNA and genes. Present in this sample are approximately 70,000 distinct CDR3 sequences, around 95% of which were seen just once. Of the sample, 0.5% to 0.7% is held by the ten largest clones. The sequenced sample was CD8+ T cells from PBMCs. The receptors were gathered from a human donor with multiple sclerosis.

This chain joins TRBV4-3 and TRBJ2-7, with D hard to call. V lost 0 bases and J lost 4, with 13 bases in between. Germline CDR1 LGHNA, CDR2 YSLEER. The CDR3 totals 15 residues. The CDR3 region is CASSQDLGLGYEQYF. The CDR3 DNA is TGCGCCAGCAGCCAAGATTTGGGTTTGGGGTACGAGCAGTACTTC.

The V and J genes are TRBV4-2 and TRBJ2-7; possibly TRBD1 or TRBD2 for D (5 bases each). V was pared by 4 bases and J by 1 base, with 14 bases between. Germline CDR1 LGHNA, CDR2 YNFKEQ. The CDR3 is made up of 15 amino acids. The CDR3 DNA follows: TGTGCCAGCAGCCCGTTCCCGGGACCTTCCTACGAGCAGTACTTC. Translating it yields CASSPFPGPSYEQYF.

V gene TRBV20-1 combines with J gene TRBJ2-7, with a possible D match to TRBD2 (6 bases). This CDR3 spans 16 amino acids. V dropped 3 bases and J dropped 6 bases, with 24 bases sitting between them. In germline, CDR1 is DFQATT, CDR2 SNEGSKA (reference sequence). The CDR3 here is CSASLRWGGIRSEQYF. The CDR3 bases are TGCAGTGCTAGTTTAAGGTGGGGCGGGATCAGGTCCGAGCAGTACTTC.

The CDR3 DNA is TGTGCCAGCACCAGGGACAGCGAAGAGACCCAGTACTTC. Its translation is CASTRDSEETQYF. The gene calls are TRBV12-3 or TRBV12-4 and TRBJ2-5, with TRBD1 matching 7 bases. With V trimmed by 7 bases and J by 3 bases, 5 bases remained unmatched. The CDR3 runs to 13 residues.

The chain is built from TRBV27 and TRBJ2-5, with D possibly TRBD1 on 6 matching bases. Germline CDR1 reads MNHEY; CDR2 reads SMNVEV (reference sequence). Trimming left V 3 bases short and J 0 bases short, with 14 bases between. This CDR3 is built from 16 residues. CDR3 in amino acids: CASSFSDRQHQETQYF. CDR3 nucleotide sequence: TGTGCCAGCAGTTTCTCGGACAGACAACACCAAGAGACCCAGTACTTC.

The V and J genes are TRBV4-1 and TRBJ1-1, with D unclear. The CDR3 is 14 residues long. V was clipped by 4 bases and J by 8 bases, with 17 bases between them. Germline V lookup: CDR1 MGHRA, CDR2 YSYEKL. CDR3 bases: TGCGCCAGCAGCCCCGGAACTTTAGACATGGAAGCTTTCTTT. This sequence encodes CASSPGTLDMEAFF.

The chain carries TRBV9 and TRBJ2-1, with TRBD1 as a possible D gene (5 bases). V lost 2 bases and J lost 8, with 14 bases in between. The CDR3 is 14 amino acids. The germline CDR1 and CDR2 sequences are SGDLS and YYNGEE. This CDR3 is CASSVTKWGDEQFF. CDR3 nucleotide sequence: TGTGCCAGCAGCGTCACGAAGTGGGGCGATGAGCAGTTCTTC.

This sequence joins TRBV2 and TRBJ2-2; D possibly corresponds to TRBD2 (5 bases). This CDR3 spans 16 amino acids. Trimming cost V 0 bases and J 3 bases, with 11 bases left between them. The germline gives CDR1 SNHLY, CDR2 FYNNEI. The CDR3 region has the DNA TGTGCCAGCAGTGAAGCGCCAGCGGTCGACACCGGGGAGCTGTTTTTT. Protein product: CASSEAPAVDTGELFF. The whole variable domain, remainder taken from reference TRBV2 and TRBJ2-2, is EPEVTQTPSHQVTQMGQEVILRCVPISNHLYFYWYRQILGQKVEFLVSFYNNEISEKSEIFDDQFSVERPDGSNFTLKIRSTKLEDSAMYFCASSEAPAVDTGELFFGEGSRLTVL.

The genes are TRBV29-1 and TRBJ2-5; the D gene is possibly TRBD1 (5 bases). Germline V lookup: CDR1 SQVTM, CDR2 ANQGSEA. Between the trimmed V and J ends, which lost 2 bases and 5 bases, there was a span of 12 bases. This CDR3 is built from 13 residues. CDR3 loop: CSVEWAGQETQYF. CDR3 bases: TGCAGCGTTGAATGGGCAGGGCAGGAGACCCAGTACTTC.

The rearrangement uses TRBV20-1 and TRBJ2-1; weak D call: TRBD2 (6 bases). Looked up from germline, CDR1 is DFQATT and CDR2 is SNEGSKA (reference sequence). The CDR3 extends over 15 amino acids. The V end lost 0 bases, the J end lost 3 bases, and 12 bases lay between the germline ends. The CDR3 loop reads CSARDPGLLYNEQFF. CDR3 bases: TGCAGTGCTAGAGACCCGGGACTCCTCTACAATGAGCAGTTCTTC.